A single sample is the source of the 12 T cell receptor beta chains below, sequenced in a study of blood T cell repertoires in COVID-19. The method was immunoSEQ multiplex PCR; TCRdb's version includes in-frame clones alone and lacks a portion of them. The table lists about 140,000 clones, over 75% of them singletons, with roughly two fifths in the top ten. Sequencing was performed on peripheral blood. The receptors derive from a human donor in a cohort sampled during active COVID-19.

This chain uses TRBV10-3 with TRBJ2-2, with 7 bases identical to TRBD1. Germline values: CDR1 ENHRY, CDR2 SYGVKD. The CDR3 is 16 amino acids. The ends lost 4 bases at V and 0 bases at J; junction bases unmatched: 5. Here the CDR3 reads CAISADRASNTGELFF. The CDR3 DNA sequence: TGTGCCATCAGTGCCGACAGGGCATCGAACACCGGGGAGCTGTTTTTT.

The V gene is TRBV19, the J gene TRBJ2-5; 13 nucleotides match TRBD2. Germline V lookup: CDR1 LNHDA, CDR2 SQIVND (reference sequence). Unmatched junction bases numbered 6, after V lost 7 bases and J lost 4 bases. The CDR3 has 15 residues. The CDR3 DNA reads TGTGCCAGTACCGCCGGGACTAGCGGGACAGAGACCCAGTACTTC. It codes for CASTAGTSGTETQYF.

The chain links TRBV3-1 (or the pseudogene TRBV3-2) to TRBJ1-1; D may be TRBD1 (6 bases). The V end was cut by 1 base, the J end by 10 bases, with 13 bases between. This CDR3 is 13 amino acids long. Germline V gives CDR1 LGHDT, CDR2 YNNKEL (reference sequence). The CDR3: CASSQGDQGLAFF. In DNA form, the CDR3 reads TGTGCCAGCAGCCAAGGGGACCAGGGGTTAGCTTTCTTT.

This rearrangement joins TRBV4-3 to TRBJ1-1; D remains unclear. Deletions cut 1 base from V and 1 base from J, with 4 bases between. Germline V gene lookup returns CDR1 LGHNA and CDR2 YSLEER. This CDR3 has 13 amino acids. In nucleotides, the CDR3 is TGCGCCAGCAGCCAAGCCAAGAACACTGAAGCTTTCTTT. This sequence encodes CASSQAKNTEAFF.

This clone was detected only once. The V call is TRBV5-1, the J call TRBJ1-4; D gene uncertain. Germline-derived CDR1 and CDR2 are SGHRS and YFSETQ. This CDR3 is built from 16 residues. V was shortened by 0 bases and J by 0 bases, with 9 bases between the two germline ends. The CDR3 loop reads CASSLDGSATNEKLFF. The DNA for the CDR3 is TGCGCCAGCAGCTTGGATGGGAGTGCAACTAATGAAAAACTGTTTTTT.

This sequence joins TRBV18 and TRBJ1-3; D call uncertain. V lost 3 bases, J lost 0 bases, and 6 bases lay in between. Germline V gene lookup returns CDR1 KGHSH and CDR2 LQKENI. This CDR3 spans 14 amino acids. The CDR3 here is CASSPALSGNTIYF. CDR3 DNA sequence: TGTGCCAGCTCACCGGCTCTCTCTGGAAACACCATATATTTT.

The rearrangement joins TRBV5-1 to TRBJ1-1; tentative D call: TRBD1 (6 bases). The CDR3 is 14 amino acids. The germline gives CDR1 SGHRS, CDR2 YFSETQ. Trimming shortened V by 2 bases and J by 3 bases, and 11 bases separated the two germline ends. As DNA, the CDR3 is TGCGCCAGCAGCTTAGGGGGATCACACACTGAAGCTTTCTTT. Protein product: CASSLGGSHTEAFF.

This chain links TRBV3-1 (or the pseudogene TRBV3-2) with TRBJ2-7; possible D gene TRBD2, 7 bases. The CDR3 is 16 residues long. Germline assignment: CDR1 LGHDT and CDR2 YNNKEL (reference sequence). The germline V and J ends were trimmed by 0 bases and 3 bases, with 15 bases remaining between them. The CDR3 nucleotides are TGTGCCAGCAGCCAAGATTCGCGGGGGCCTTACTACGAGCAGTACGTC. Translation: CASSQDSRGPYYEQYV.

This chain connects TRBV10-3 to TRBJ2-3; 8 bases fit TRBD1. The CDR3 extends over 16 amino acids. Germline values: CDR1 ENHRY, CDR2 SYGVKD. Trimming removed 5 bases from V and 1 base from J; junction bases left unmatched: 8. The chain's CDR3 is CAISTLTGEGTDTQYF. The CDR3 DNA is TGTGCCATCAGTACCCTGACAGGGGAGGGCACAGATACGCAGTATTTT.

The V call is TRBV5-1, the J call TRBJ1-3, with TRBD1 matching over 9 bases. Germline lookup yields CDR1 SGHRS and CDR2 YFSETQ. V was clipped by 2 bases and J by 0 bases; unmatched bases: 12. The CDR3 has 19 amino acids. The CDR3 here is CASSLSPGQGPISGNTIYF. CDR3 coding DNA: TGCGCCAGCAGCTTATCTCCGGGACAGGGCCCGATCTCTGGAAACACCATATATTTT.

As to this clone: A junction end diverges from the germline sequence, so it may reflect a read error. The chain employs TRBV6-2 or TRBV6-3 and TRBJ2-3; 12 nucleotides align to TRBD2. The CDR3 sequence is 12 residues long. CDR1 is MNHEY and CDR2 is SVGEGT in the germline V gene. The CDR3 DNA is TGTGCCAGCAGTTACCTGGGACTAGCGGGTGTTTTT. Amino acid sequence: CASSYLGLAGVF.

J is TRBJ1-5 and V is TRBV6-5; 7 nucleotides line up with TRBD1. The CDR3 covers 13 residues. With V trimmed by 6 bases and J by 6 bases, 5 bases remained unmatched. Germline-derived CDR1 and CDR2 are MNHEY and SVGAGI. CDR3 bases: TGTGCCAGCAGGCAGGACAGGTTTCAGCCCCAGCATTTT. Encoded protein: CASRQDRFQPQHF.